The present TCR beta chain was sequenced within a study of CD8 T cells in ankylosing spondylitis. Study findings and constraints: A motif in TCR beta, a set of under 10 highly homologous variants, appeared characteristic of ankylosing spondylitis blood. A number of the motif variants had already been described in reactive arthritis synovial fluid and blood. Disease-linked clones were CD8+ and relatively rare in peripheral blood. From matched ankylosing spondylitis synovial fluid, disease-linked clones were reportedly recovered at significantly enriched levels.

This clonotype showed up many times. Its antigen is not known. Germline V gene lookup returns CDR1 MNHNS and CDR2 SASEGT. The CDR3 loop spans 15 amino acids. V was cut by 5 bases and J by 6 bases, with 18 bases left in between. TCRdb analysed the 5' RACE reads with MiXCR anew, one entry per CDR3 protein. This table holds about 340,000 distinct CDR3 sequences, roughly 14% found once. The rearrangement uses TRBV6-1 and TRBJ2-3; D possibly corresponds to TRBD2 (7 bases). Material: blood, either unsorted or a sorted T cell fraction (not recorded which). The receptor comes from a male donor with ankylosing spondylitis or in good health (not recorded which). The CDR3 DNA sequence: TGTGCCAGCAGTCGCGGGGGCCGTCTGGTCGATACGCAGTATTTT. This sequence encodes CASSRGGRLVDTQYF.